This T cell receptor (beta chain) was obtained from a study of T cell responses to AZD1222 COVID-19 vaccine. The CDR3 runs 12 residues. The germline gives CDR1 SGHAT, CDR2 FQNNGV. Trimming left V 2 bases short and J 3 bases short, with 5 bases between. Method: immunoSEQ multiplex PCR; TCRdb's copy keeps in-frame clones and lacks some. The top ten clones hold approximately 3.1% of a sample with about 120,000 clones, 85% to 95% of them seen once. Sequenced material: peripheral blood, taken on day 0 of AZD1222 vaccination. The source of this sequence is an adult in good health. The chain combines TRBV11-2 with TRBJ2-7; D is unresolved. In nucleotides, the CDR3 is TGTGCCAGCAGCTTACCGGACTACGAGCAGTACTTC. It codes for CASSLPDYEQYF.